The 5 T cell receptor beta chains below all came from one sample that was sequenced in a study of blood T cell repertoires in COVID-19. Sequencing was performed with immunoSEQ multiplex PCR; in TCRdb, only in-frame clones are kept and a portion is missing. Seen here are about 190,000 clones, around 84% observed once, and the top ten hold around 19%. The sample comprised peripheral blood. These receptors all come from a human donor in a cohort sampled during active COVID-19.

This clone has more than one count but fewer than ten. Here the CDR3 DNA reads TGCGCCAGCAGCCAGGCCGTTGGGCAAACGATCTCTAGCACAGATACGCAGTATTTT. It is translated as CASSQAVGQTISSTDTQYF. The V and J genes are TRBV5-1 and TRBJ2-3; D is ambiguous. Germline CDR1 and CDR2: SGHRS and YFSETQ. CDR3 size: 19 residues. Trimming shortened V by 4 bases and J by 0 bases, and 24 bases separated the two germline ends.

This chain links TRBV10-2 with TRBJ1-6; D unresolved. CDR3 length: 17 residues. Trimming shortened V by 4 bases and J by 5 bases, and 18 bases separated the two germline ends. The germline gives CDR1 WSHSY, CDR2 SAAADI. The CDR3 here is CASSVNGPLRNNSPLHF. The CDR3 nucleotides are TGCGCCAGCAGTGTGAACGGTCCACTCCGAAATAATTCACCCCTCCACTTT.

This clone was picked up one time. The chain combines TRBV14 with TRBJ1-1; D remains unclear. Trimming took off 2 bases at V and 2 bases at J, with 12 bases between the two ends. Germline CDR1 and CDR2: SGHDN and FVKESK. The CDR3 spans 15 residues. In nucleotides, the CDR3 is TGTGCCAGCAGCCAATCTCCTTCGGGTAACACTGAAGCTTTCTTT. Amino acids: CASSQSPSGNTEAFF. Combining the CDR3 with reference TRBV14 and TRBJ1-1 gives the whole variable domain EAGVTQFPSHSVIEKGQTVTLRCDPISGHDNLYWYRRVMGKEIKFLLHFVKESKQDESGMPNNRFLAERTGGTYSTLKVQPAELEDSGVYFCASSQSPSGNTEAFFGQGTRLTVV.

This clone occurred once. The chain joins TRBV10-2 to TRBJ2-7, with 7 bases identical to TRBD2. The germline V gene encodes CDR1 WSHSY and CDR2 SAAADI. J gave up 4 bases and V 5 bases, and 11 bases lay outside the gene matches. The CDR3 contains 15 residues. CDR3 nucleotides: TGCGCCAGCAGTCTGACATCGGGAGGAGCGTACGAGCAGTACGTC. It is translated as CASSLTSGGAYEQYV.

The chain links TRBV5-5 to TRBJ2-7; 9 bases match TRBD1. The V gene end was trimmed by 3 bases and the J gene end by 5 bases; junction bases not matched to a gene: 6. The CDR3 consists of 14 residues. From germline, CDR1 is SGHKS and CDR2 YYEKEE (reference sequence). DNA for the CDR3: TGTGCCAGCAGCTACCCCGGGACAGGGAACGAGCAGTACGTC. Encoded protein: CASSYPGTGNEQYV.